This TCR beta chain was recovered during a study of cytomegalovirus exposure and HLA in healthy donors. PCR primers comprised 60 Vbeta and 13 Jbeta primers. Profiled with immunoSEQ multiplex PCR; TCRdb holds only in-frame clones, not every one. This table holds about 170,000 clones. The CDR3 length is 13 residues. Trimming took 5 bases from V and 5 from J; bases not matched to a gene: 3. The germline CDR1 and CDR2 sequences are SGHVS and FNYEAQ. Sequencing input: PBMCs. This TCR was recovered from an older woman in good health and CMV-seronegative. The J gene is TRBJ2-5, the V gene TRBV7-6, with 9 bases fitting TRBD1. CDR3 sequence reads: CASSPGQGETQYF. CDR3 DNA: TGTGCCAGCAGCCCTGGACAGGGGGAGACCCAGTACTTC.